This T cell receptor (beta chain) is from a study of early T cells in non-severe SARS-CoV-2 infection (TCRdb year 2021). In the study overall: Because TCR sequencing relied on bulk RNA taken from unsorted whole blood, pairing of alpha and beta chains was not possible.

About this clonotype itself: Its recognized antigen is unknown. No quality values exist for individual bases; no much larger clone is one base distant.

V and J are trimmed by 5 bases and 11 bases, and the gene matches miss 6 bases of the junction. Taken from cysteine to phenylalanine, the CDR3 has 12 residues. Of the read, only the CDR3 DNA is kept; its 36 bases are in frame from base 1. From the germline V gene, CDR1 is SNHLY and CDR2 is FYNNEI. What the research found in general, with its limitations: VDJdb matching was skewed toward anti-spike CD8 responses and likely underestimated virus-specific expansions, missing private and CD4 specificities.

Libraries were built with 5' RACE. The instrument was a NextSeq 500. To correct for sequencing error and PCR bias, the TCR library protocol tagged individual cDNA molecules with unique molecular identifiers. Both TCR alpha and beta chains were sequenced, and tight co-correlation was observed between alpha and beta sequence abundances in each sample. Under the source paper's analysis protocol: Decombinator V4 was used to perform V gene, J gene and CDR3 annotation of TCR sequences. Expanded TCRs were defined as changing significantly between any two time points under a Poisson model with p below 0.0001. TCR abundances were normalised to the total number of TCRs sequenced per sample and were expressed as counts per million. MAIT TCRs were defined by TRAV1-2 paired with TRAJ12, TRAJ20 or TRAJ33, and iNKT TCRs by TRAV10 paired with TRAJ18. VDJdb, accessed on 1 November 2021, was searched for TCRs annotated for CMV, EBV and SARS-CoV-2, and TCRs annotated for more than one antigen were excluded. Through fastp at Q25 and MiXCR, TCRdb rebuilt clones from the public reads, retaining in-frame beta chains. Here each entry gathers all rows of one CDR3 protein and keeps the most common genes and DNA. TCRdb, not the original authors, processed these V and J calls. The sample table holds about 88,000 distinct CDR3 sequences, of which about 15% were seen once. Around 5.8% of the sample belongs to the ten largest clones.

Set within a cohort of healthcare workers in London, UK, this nested case-control study involved weekly PCR testing of nasopharyngeal swabs along with blood sampling. Healthcare workers were enrolled in the week of the UK lockdown, from 23 to 31 March 2020, and were followed every week for up to roughly 16 weeks. The chain is made from TRBV2 and TRBJ2-5; 9 central bases correspond to TRBD1. The source of this sequence is an adult who was a healthcare worker with PCR-confirmed SARS-CoV-2 infection or an uninfected control (not recorded which). Sample: whole blood. The sequence in DNA is TGTGCCAGCAGTCCCCGGGGACAGGGTCAGTACTTC. This yields the protein CASSPRGQGQYF. Here the CDR3 is joined to the reference TRBV2 and TRBJ2-5 genes, and the full variable domain is: EPEVTQTPSHQVTQMGQEVILRCVPISNHLYFYWYRQILGQKVEFLVSFYNNEISEKSEIFDDQFSVERPDGSNFTLKIRSTKLEDSAMYFCASSPRGQGQYFGPGTRLLVL.